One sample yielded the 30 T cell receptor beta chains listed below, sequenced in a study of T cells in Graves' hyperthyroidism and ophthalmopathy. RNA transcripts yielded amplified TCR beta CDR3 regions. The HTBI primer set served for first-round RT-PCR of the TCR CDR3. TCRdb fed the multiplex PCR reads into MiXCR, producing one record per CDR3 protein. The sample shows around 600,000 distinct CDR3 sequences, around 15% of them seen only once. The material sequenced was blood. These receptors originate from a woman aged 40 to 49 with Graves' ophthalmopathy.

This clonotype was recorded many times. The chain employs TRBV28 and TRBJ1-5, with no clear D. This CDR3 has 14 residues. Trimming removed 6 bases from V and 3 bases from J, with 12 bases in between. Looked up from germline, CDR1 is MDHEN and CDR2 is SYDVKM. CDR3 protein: CASSSVWVNQPQHF. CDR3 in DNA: TGTGCCAGCAGCTCGGTTTGGGTCAATCAGCCCCAGCATTTT.

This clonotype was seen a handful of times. This CDR3 reads CASSQDRGWTGELFF. For the CDR3, the DNA is TGCGCCAGCAGCCAAGACAGGGGGTGGACCGGGGAGCTGTTTTTT. This chain links TRBV4-1 with TRBJ2-2; 7 bases fit TRBD1. The germline CDR1 and CDR2 sequences are MGHRA and YSYEKL. There are 15 residues in the CDR3. V dropped 0 bases and J dropped 5; count of bases not matched to a gene: 3.

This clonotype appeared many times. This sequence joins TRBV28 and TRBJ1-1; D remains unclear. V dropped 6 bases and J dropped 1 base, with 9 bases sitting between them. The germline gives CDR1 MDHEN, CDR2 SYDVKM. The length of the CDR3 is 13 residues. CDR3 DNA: TGTGCCAGCAGAGTCACGGCGAACACTGAAGCTTTCTTT. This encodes CASRVTANTEAFF.

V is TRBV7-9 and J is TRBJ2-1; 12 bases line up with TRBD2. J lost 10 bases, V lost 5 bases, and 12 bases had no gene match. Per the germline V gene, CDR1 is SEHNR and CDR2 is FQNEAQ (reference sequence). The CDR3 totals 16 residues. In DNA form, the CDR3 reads TGTGCCAGCAGCCAAGGGACTAGCGGGCGAACAGAGGAGCAGTTCTTC. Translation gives CASSQGTSGRTEEQFF.

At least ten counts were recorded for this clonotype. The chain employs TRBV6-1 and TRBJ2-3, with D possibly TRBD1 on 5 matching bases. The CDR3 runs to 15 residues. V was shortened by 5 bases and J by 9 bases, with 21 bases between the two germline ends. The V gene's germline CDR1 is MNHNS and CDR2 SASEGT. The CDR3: CASSSHFSGIITQYF. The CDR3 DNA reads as TGTGCCAGCAGTTCTCATTTTTCAGGGATTATAACGCAGTATTTT.

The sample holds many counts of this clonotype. CDR3 residues: CAISESLGRYEQYF. The CDR3 DNA sequence: TGTGCCATCAGTGAGTCCCTGGGACGGTACGAGCAGTACTTC. The chain couples TRBV10-3 to TRBJ2-7, with D perhaps matching TRBD1 or TRBD2 (5 bases each). The CDR3 covers 14 residues. The V end was cut by 0 bases, the J end by 4 bases, with 10 bases between. Germline values: CDR1 ENHRY, CDR2 SYGVKD.

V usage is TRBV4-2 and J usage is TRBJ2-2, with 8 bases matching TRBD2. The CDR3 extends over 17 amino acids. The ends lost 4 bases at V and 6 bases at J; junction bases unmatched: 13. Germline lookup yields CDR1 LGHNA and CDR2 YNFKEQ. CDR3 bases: TGTGCCAGCAGCCCCCGGGAAGCGGGGGATCACTCCGGGGAGCTGTTTTTT. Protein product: CASSPREAGDHSGELFF.

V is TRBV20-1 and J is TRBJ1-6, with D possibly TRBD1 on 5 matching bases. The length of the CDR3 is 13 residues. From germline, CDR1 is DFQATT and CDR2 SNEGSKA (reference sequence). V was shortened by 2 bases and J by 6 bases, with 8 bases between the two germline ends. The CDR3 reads CSARPGVNSPLHF. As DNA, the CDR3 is TGCAGTGCTAGACCGGGGGTTAATTCACCCCTCCACTTT.

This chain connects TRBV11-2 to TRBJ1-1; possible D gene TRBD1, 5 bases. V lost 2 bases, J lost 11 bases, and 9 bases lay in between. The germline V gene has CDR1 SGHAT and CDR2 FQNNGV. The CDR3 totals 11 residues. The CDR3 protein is CASSLQGWAFF. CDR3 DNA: TGTGCCAGCAGCTTACAGGGTTGGGCTTTCTTT.

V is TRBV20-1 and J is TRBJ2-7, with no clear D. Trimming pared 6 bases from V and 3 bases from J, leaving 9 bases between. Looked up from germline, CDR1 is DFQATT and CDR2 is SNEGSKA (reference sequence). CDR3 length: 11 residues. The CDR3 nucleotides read TGCAGTGCAGGAAGGGTCTACGAGCAGTACTTC. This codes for CSAGRVYEQYF.

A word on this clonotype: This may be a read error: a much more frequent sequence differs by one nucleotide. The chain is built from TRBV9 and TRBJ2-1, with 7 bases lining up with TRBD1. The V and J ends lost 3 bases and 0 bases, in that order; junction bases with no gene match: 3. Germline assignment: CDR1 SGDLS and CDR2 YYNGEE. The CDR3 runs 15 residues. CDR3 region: CASSARDSSYNEQFF. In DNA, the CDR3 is TGTGCCAGCAGCGCCCGGGACAGCTCCTACAATGAGCAGTTCTTC.

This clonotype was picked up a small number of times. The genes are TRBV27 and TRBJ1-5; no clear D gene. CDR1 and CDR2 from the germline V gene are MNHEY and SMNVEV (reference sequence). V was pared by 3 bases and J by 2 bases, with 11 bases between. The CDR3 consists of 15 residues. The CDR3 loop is CASSFAGSGNQPQHF. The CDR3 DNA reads TGTGCCAGCAGTTTCGCGGGAAGTGGCAATCAGCCCCAGCATTTT.

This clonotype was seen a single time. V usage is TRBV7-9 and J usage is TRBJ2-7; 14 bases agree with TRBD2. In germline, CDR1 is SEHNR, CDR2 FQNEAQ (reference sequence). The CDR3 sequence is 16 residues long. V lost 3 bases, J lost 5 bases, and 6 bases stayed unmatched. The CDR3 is CASSLGLAGDFDEQYF. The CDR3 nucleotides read TGTGCCAGCAGCTTGGGACTAGCGGGAGACTTTGACGAGCAGTACTTC.

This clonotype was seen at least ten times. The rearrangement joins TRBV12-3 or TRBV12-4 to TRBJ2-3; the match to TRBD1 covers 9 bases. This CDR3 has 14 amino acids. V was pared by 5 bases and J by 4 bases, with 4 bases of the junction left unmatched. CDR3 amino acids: CASSPTGGSDTQYF. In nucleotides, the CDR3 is TGTGCCAGCAGTCCGACAGGGGGATCAGATACGCAGTATTTT.

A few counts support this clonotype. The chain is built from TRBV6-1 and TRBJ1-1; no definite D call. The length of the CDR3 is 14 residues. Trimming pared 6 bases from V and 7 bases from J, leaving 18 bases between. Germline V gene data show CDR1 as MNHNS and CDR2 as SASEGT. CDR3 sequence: CASSSRAPKVEAFF. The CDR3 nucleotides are TGTGCCAGCAGCAGCCGGGCTCCGAAGGTTGAAGCTTTCTTT.

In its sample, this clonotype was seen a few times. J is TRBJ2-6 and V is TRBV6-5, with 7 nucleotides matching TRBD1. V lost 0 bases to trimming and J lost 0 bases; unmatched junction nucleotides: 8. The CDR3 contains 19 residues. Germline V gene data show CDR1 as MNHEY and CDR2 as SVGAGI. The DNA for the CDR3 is TGTGCCAGCAGTTACTCGATTGTGACAGGGCGCTCTGGGGCCAACGTCCTGACTTTC. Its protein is CASSYSIVTGRSGANVLTF.

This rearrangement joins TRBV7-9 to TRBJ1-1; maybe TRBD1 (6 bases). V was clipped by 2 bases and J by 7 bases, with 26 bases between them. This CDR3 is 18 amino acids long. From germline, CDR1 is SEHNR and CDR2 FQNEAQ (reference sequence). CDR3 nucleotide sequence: TGTGCCAGCAGCTTAAGTGTTGGACAGCGAAGAGGTTTCAGTGAAGCTTTCTTT. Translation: CASSLSVGQRRGFSEAFF.

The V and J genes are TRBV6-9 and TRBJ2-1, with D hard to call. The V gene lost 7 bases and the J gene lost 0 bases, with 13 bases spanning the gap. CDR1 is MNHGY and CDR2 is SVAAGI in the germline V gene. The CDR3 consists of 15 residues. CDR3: CASTSEHSSYNEQFF. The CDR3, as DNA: TGTGCCAGCACTTCCGAACATAGCTCCTACAATGAGCAGTTCTTC.

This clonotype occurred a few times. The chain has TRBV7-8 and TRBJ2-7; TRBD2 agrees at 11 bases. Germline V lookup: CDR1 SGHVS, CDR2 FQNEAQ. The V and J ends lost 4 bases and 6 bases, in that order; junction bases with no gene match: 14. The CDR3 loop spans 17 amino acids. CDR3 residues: CASSSAVAGGRGREQYF. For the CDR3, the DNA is TGTGCCAGCAGCTCGGCTGTAGCGGGAGGGCGAGGACGCGAGCAGTACTTC. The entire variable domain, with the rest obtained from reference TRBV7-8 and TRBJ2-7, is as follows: GAGVSQSPRYKVAKRGQDVALRCDPISGHVSLFWYQQALGQGPEFLTYFQNEAQLDKSGLPSDRFFAERPEGSVSTLKIQRTQQEDSAVYLCASSSAVAGGRGREQYFGPGTRLTVT.

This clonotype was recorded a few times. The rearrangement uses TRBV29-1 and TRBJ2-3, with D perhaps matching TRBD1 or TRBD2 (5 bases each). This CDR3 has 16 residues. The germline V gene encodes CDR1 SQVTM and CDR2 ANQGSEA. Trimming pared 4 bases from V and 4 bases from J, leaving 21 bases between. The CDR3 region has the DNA TGCAGCGTTGGGGAATATCAGAAGAGGGGTGCAGATACGCAGTATTTT. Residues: CSVGEYQKRGADTQYF.

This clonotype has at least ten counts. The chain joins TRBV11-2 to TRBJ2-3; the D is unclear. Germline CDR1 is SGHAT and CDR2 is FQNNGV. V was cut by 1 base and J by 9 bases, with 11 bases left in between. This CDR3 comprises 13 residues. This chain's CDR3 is CASSLGSSATQYF. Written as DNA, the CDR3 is TGTGCCAGCAGCTTAGGTTCATCCGCCACGCAGTATTTT. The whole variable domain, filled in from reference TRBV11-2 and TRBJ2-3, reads EAGVAQSPRYKIIEKRQSVAFWCNPISGHATLYWYQQILGQGPKLLIQFQNNGVVDDSQLPKDRFSAERLKGVDSTLKIQPAKLEDSAVYLCASSLGSSATQYFGPGTRLTVL.

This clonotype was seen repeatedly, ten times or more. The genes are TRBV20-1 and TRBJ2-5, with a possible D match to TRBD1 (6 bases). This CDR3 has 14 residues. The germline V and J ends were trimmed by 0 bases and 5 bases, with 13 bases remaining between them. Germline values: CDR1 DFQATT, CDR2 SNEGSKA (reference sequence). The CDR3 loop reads CSARDPTGYETQYF. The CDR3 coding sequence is TGCAGTGCTAGAGATCCTACAGGGTACGAGACCCAGTACTTC.

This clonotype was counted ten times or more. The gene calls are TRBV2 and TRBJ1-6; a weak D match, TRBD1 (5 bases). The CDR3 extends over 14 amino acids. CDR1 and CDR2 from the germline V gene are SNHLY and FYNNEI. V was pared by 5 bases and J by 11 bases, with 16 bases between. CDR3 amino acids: CASSPGLPRAPLHF. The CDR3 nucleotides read TGTGCCAGCAGTCCGGGACTCCCTAGGGCACCCCTCCACTTT. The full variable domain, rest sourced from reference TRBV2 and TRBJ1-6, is EPEVTQTPSHQVTQMGQEVILRCVPISNHLYFYWYRQILGQKVEFLVSFYNNEISEKSEIFDDQFSVERPDGSNFTLKIRSTKLEDSAMYFCASSPGLPRAPLHFGNGTRLTVT.

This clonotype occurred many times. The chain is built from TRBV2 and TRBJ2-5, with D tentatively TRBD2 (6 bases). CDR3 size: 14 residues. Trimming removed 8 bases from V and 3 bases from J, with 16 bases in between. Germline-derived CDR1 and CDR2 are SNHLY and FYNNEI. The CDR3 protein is CASLPQTGEETQYF. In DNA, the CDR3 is TGTGCCAGCTTGCCACAGACGGGAGAAGAGACCCAGTACTTC. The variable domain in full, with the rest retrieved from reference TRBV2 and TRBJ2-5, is EPEVTQTPSHQVTQMGQEVILRCVPISNHLYFYWYRQILGQKVEFLVSFYNNEISEKSEIFDDQFSVERPDGSNFTLKIRSTKLEDSAMYFCASLPQTGEETQYFGPGTRLLVL.

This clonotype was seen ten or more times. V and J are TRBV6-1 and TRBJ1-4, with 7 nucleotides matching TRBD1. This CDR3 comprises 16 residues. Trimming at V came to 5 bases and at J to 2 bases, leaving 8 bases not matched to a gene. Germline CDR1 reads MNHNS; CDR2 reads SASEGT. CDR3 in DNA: TGTGCCAGCAGTACGCACTTCAGGGGGACTAATGAAAAACTGTTTTTT. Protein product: CASSTHFRGTNEKLFF.

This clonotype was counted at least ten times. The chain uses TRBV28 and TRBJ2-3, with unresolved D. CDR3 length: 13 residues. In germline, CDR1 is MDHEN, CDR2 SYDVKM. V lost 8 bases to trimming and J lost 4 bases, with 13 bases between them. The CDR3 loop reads CASAYRRPDTQYF. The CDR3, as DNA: TGTGCCAGCGCATATAGGCGTCCAGATACGCAGTATTTT.

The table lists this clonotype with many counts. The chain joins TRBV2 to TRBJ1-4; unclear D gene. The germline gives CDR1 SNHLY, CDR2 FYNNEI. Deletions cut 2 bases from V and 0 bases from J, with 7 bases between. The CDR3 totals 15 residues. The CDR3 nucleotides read TGTGCCAGCAGTGAAAAGCCGGCAACTAATGAAAAACTGTTTTTT. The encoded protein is CASSEKPATNEKLFF.

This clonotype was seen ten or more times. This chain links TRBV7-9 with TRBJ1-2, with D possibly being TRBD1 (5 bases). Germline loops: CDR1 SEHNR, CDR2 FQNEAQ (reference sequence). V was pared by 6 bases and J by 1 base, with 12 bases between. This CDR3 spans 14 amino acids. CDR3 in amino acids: CASSLTTVNYGYTF. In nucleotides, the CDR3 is TGTGCCAGCAGTTTGACGACAGTTAACTATGGCTACACCTTC.

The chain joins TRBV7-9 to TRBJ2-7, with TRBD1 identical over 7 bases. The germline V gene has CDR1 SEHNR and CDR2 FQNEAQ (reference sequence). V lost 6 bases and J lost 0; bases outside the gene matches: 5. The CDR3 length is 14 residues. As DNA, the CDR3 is TGTGCCAGCAGTAATCAGGGGGTCTCCTACGAGCAGTACTTC. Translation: CASSNQGVSYEQYF. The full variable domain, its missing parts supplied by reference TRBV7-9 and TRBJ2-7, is DTGVSQNPRHKITKRGQNVTFRCDPISEHNRLYWYRQTLGQGPEFLTYFQNEAQLEKSRLLSDRFSAERPKGSFSTLEIQRTEQGDSAMYLCASSNQGVSYEQYFGPGTRLTVT.

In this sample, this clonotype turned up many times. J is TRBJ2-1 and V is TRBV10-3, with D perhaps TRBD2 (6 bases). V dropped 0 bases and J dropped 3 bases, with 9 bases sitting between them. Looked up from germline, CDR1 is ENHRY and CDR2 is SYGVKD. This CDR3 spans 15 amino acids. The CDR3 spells CAISESGGNYNEQFF. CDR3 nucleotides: TGTGCCATCAGTGAGTCAGGAGGGAACTACAATGAGCAGTTCTTC.